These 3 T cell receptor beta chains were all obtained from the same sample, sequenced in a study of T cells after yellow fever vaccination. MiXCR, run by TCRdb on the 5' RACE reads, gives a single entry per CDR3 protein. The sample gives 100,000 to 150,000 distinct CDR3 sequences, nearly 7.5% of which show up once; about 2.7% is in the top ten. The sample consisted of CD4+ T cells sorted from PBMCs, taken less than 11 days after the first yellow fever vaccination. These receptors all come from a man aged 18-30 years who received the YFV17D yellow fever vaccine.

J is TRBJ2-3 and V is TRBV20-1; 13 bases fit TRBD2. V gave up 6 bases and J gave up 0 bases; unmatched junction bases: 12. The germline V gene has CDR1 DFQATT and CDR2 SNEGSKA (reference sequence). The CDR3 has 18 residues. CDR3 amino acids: CSAMTSGGPLTSTDTQYF. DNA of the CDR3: TGCAGTGCCATGACTAGCGGGGGGCCCCTAACTAGCACAGATACGCAGTATTTT.

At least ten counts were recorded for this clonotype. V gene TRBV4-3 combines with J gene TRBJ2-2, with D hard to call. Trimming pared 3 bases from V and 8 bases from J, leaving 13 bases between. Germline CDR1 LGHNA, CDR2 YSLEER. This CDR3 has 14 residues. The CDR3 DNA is TGCGCCAGCAGCCAGGGCTTTAGTTATGGGGAGCTGTTTTTT. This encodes CASSQGFSYGELFF.

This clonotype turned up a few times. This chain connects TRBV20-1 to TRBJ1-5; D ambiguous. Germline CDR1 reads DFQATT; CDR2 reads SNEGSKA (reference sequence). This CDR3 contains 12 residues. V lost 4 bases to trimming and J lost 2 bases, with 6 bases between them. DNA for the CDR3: TGCAGTGCTACGTTGGGCAATCAGCCCCAGCATTTT. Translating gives CSATLGNQPQHF.